These T cell receptor beta chains were read from a single sample in a study of shared clonotypes between healthy human individuals. Generated by immunoSEQ multiplex PCR, the TCRdb table keeps only in-frame clones and is missing some. This sample yields roughly 760,000 clones, of which about 74% are seen a single time; 1.5% to 2% belongs to the top ten. The sequenced material came from memory CD4+ T cells sorted from blood. Receptors originate from a woman in her twenties or thirties in good health. The CDR3 runs from the conserved cysteine through the conserved F or W. A D gene is named only where the DNA matches it firmly. The size of a clone is reported for some rows only, either as once, few or many, or as a class for expanded clones.

clone_size: few
cdr3_length: 15
v_call: TRBV6-1
d_call: TRBD1
j_call: TRBJ1-1
cdr3_nt: TGTGCCAGCAGTGTGGACAGGGGGCTGAACACTGAAGCTTTCTTT
cdr3_aa: CASSVDRGLNTEAFF

clone_size: NA
cdr3_length: 18
v_call: TRBV2
d_call: NA
j_call: TRBJ1-1
cdr3_nt: TGTGCCAGCAGTGAAGTTTTTCCCTTCGCAGATTTTAACACTGAAGCTTTCTTT
cdr3_aa: CASSEVFPFADFNTEAFF

clone_size: NA
cdr3_length: 18
v_call: TRBV7-9
d_call: NA
j_call: TRBJ2-6
cdr3_nt: TGTGCCAGCAGCCCCCTCCTCCTGGACAAGTCTGGGGCCAACGTCCTGACTTTC
cdr3_aa: CASSPLLLDKSGANVLTF

clone_size: NA
cdr3_length: 14
v_call: TRBV5-1
d_call: NA
j_call: TRBJ1-6
cdr3_nt: TGCGCCAGCAGCTTGTGGGCCGAAGATTCACCCCTCCACTTT
cdr3_aa: CASSLWAEDSPLHF

clone_size: NA
cdr3_length: 15
v_call: TRBV10-2
d_call: TRBD2
j_call: TRBJ2-3
cdr3_nt: TGCGCCAGCAGTGAAACGGGACTAGCGACAGATACGCAGTATTTT
cdr3_aa: CASSETGLATDTQYF

clone_size: once
cdr3_length: 12
v_call: TRBV10-3
d_call: NA
j_call: TRBJ1-5
cdr3_nt: TGTGCCATCAGTGAGGGGGGTCAGCCCCAGCATTTT
cdr3_aa: CAISEGGQPQHF

clone_size: NA
cdr3_length: 17
v_call: TRBV4-1
d_call: NA
j_call: TRBJ1-5
cdr3_nt: TGCGCCAGCAGCCTCTACCTCTCCGGGACGGACAATCAGCCCCAGCATTTT
cdr3_aa: CASSLYLSGTDNQPQHF

clone_size: NA
cdr3_length: 13
v_call: TRBV28
d_call: NA
j_call: TRBJ1-3
cdr3_nt: TGTGCCAGCCACCGGAGCTCTGGAAACACCATATATTTT
cdr3_aa: CASHRSSGNTIYF

clone_size: NA
cdr3_length: 17
v_call: TRBV7-2
d_call: NA
j_call: TRBJ2-3
cdr3_nt: TGTGCCAGCAGCTTCGCGTATCGAGAAGGGGGCACAGATACGCAGTATTTT
cdr3_aa: CASSFAYREGGTDTQYF

clone_size: NA
cdr3_length: 13
v_call: TRBV11-2
d_call: NA
j_call: TRBJ2-1
cdr3_nt: TGTGCCAGCAGCACCGGACTCCTAGAGGGGCAGTTCTTC
cdr3_aa: CASSTGLLEGQFF

clone_size: NA
cdr3_length: 14
v_call: TRBV5-1
d_call: NA
j_call: TRBJ1-1
cdr3_nt: TGCGCCAGCAGCTTGGTACAGGGTGGCACTGAAGCTTTCTTT
cdr3_aa: CASSLVQGGTEAFF

clone_size: NA
cdr3_length: 13
v_call: TRBV7-9
d_call: NA
j_call: TRBJ1-1
cdr3_nt: TGTGCCAGCAGCTTGGTCTTAAGCACTGAAGCTTTCTTT
cdr3_aa: CASSLVLSTEAFF

clone_size: NA
cdr3_length: 14
v_call: TRBV5-1
d_call: TRBD1
j_call: TRBJ2-7
cdr3_nt: TGCGCCAGCAGCTGGGGGACAGGGGGCCTCGAGCAGTACTTC
cdr3_aa: CASSWGTGGLEQYF

clone_size: NA
cdr3_length: 11
v_call: TRBV7-9
d_call: TRBD1
j_call: TRBJ2-7
cdr3_nt: TGTGCCAGTCAGACAGGGGGCGAGCAGTACTTC
cdr3_aa: CASQTGGEQYF

clone_size: NA
cdr3_length: 15
v_call: TRBV27
d_call: TRBD1
j_call: TRBJ2-7
cdr3_nt: TGTGCCAGCACTGGAGGGACAGGTATCTCCTACGAGCAGTACTTC
cdr3_aa: CASTGGTGISYEQYF

clone_size: NA
cdr3_length: 14
v_call: TRBV6-1
d_call: NA
j_call: TRBJ2-2
cdr3_nt: TGTGCCAGCAGAACCCAGGGGCGGACCGGGGAGCTGTTTTTT
cdr3_aa: CASRTQGRTGELFF

clone_size: few
cdr3_length: 12
v_call: TRBV27
d_call: NA
j_call: TRBJ2-2
cdr3_nt: TGTGCCAGCCGAGCCCTCGCCGGGGAGCTGTTTTTT
cdr3_aa: CASRALAGELFF

clone_size: NA
cdr3_length: 15
v_call: TRBV6-1
d_call: NA
j_call: TRBJ2-7
cdr3_nt: TGTGCCAGCAGTGAACTAAGGGGGGCCACCTACGAGCAGTACTTC
cdr3_aa: CASSELRGATYEQYF

clone_size: NA
cdr3_length: 12
v_call: TRBV11-2
d_call: NA
j_call: TRBJ1-1
cdr3_nt: TGTGCCAGCAGCTTATCGGGGTTAGAGGCTTTCTTT
cdr3_aa: CASSLSGLEAFF

clone_size: NA
cdr3_length: 15
v_call: TRBV27
d_call: NA
j_call: TRBJ2-4
cdr3_nt: TGTGCCAGCAGTTTAATAGGGCGGCCCAGAAACATTCAGTACTTC
cdr3_aa: CASSLIGRPRNIQYF

clone_size: once
cdr3_length: 14
v_call: TRBV2
d_call: TRBD2
j_call: TRBJ2-7
cdr3_nt: TGTGCCAGCAGTCCACTAGCGGGCACCTACGAGCAGTACTTC
cdr3_aa: CASSPLAGTYEQYF

clone_size: NA
cdr3_length: 13
v_call: TRBV4-2
d_call: NA
j_call: TRBJ2-7
cdr3_nt: TGTGCCAGCAGCTTCGGGACTTACTACGAGCAGTACTTC
cdr3_aa: CASSFGTYYEQYF

clone_size: many
cdr3_length: 13
v_call: TRBV25-1
d_call: NA
j_call: TRBJ2-7
cdr3_nt: TGTGCCAGCAGTGAAGAGGGCAACTACGAGCAGTACTTC
cdr3_aa: CASSEEGNYEQYF

clone_size: NA
cdr3_length: 17
v_call: TRBV4-1
d_call: TRBD2
j_call: TRBJ2-1
cdr3_nt: TGCGCCAGCAGCCAAGAACCGGGACTAGACATCTACAATGAGCAGTTCTTC
cdr3_aa: CASSQEPGLDIYNEQFF